This T cell receptor beta chain originates from a study of blood T cell repertoires in COVID-19. Across the study: The United States, Italy and Spain provided the acute and convalescent COVID-19 samples. From T cells, B-cell-depleted T cells, or PBMCs came the material, which was cDNA or gDNA.

The CDR3 is made up of 13 amino acids. In germline, CDR1 is SGHTA, CDR2 FQGNSA. Trimming took 2 bases from V and 6 from J, leaving 10 bases between them. This clone was picked up one time. Repertoires were generated with immunoSEQ multiplex PCR, while TCRdb's copy carries only in-frame clones and drops some. The sample includes under 300,000 clones, about 90% of them seen just once. In terms of age and location, participants ranged from about 18 to 90 years and lived in about 25 US areas. Sequenced input: PBMCs or T cells enriched from blood (not recorded which). This clonotype originated in a woman aged 18-29 years who had recovered from COVID-19. This chain joins TRBV7-2 and TRBJ1-2, with no clear D. CDR3 region: CASSLKGGNGYTF. In nucleotides, the CDR3 is TGTGCCAGCAGCTTAAAAGGAGGCAATGGCTACACCTTC.